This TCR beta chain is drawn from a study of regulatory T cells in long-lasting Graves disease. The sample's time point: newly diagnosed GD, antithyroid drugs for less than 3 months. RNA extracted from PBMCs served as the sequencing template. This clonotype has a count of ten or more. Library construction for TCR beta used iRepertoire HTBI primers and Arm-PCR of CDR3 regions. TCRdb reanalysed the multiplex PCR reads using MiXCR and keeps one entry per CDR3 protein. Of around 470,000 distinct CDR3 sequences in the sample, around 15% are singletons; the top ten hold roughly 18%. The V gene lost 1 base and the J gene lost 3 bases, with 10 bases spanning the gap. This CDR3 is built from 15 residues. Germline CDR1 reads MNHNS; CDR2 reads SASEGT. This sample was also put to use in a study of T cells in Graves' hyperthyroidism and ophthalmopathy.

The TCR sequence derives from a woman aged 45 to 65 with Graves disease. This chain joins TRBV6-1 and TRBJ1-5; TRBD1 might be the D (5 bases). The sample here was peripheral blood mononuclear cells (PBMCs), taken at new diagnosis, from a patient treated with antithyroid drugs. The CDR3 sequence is CASSEGRALNQPQHF. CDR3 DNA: TGTGCCAGCAGTGAAGGCAGGGCACTCAATCAGCCCCAGCATTTT.